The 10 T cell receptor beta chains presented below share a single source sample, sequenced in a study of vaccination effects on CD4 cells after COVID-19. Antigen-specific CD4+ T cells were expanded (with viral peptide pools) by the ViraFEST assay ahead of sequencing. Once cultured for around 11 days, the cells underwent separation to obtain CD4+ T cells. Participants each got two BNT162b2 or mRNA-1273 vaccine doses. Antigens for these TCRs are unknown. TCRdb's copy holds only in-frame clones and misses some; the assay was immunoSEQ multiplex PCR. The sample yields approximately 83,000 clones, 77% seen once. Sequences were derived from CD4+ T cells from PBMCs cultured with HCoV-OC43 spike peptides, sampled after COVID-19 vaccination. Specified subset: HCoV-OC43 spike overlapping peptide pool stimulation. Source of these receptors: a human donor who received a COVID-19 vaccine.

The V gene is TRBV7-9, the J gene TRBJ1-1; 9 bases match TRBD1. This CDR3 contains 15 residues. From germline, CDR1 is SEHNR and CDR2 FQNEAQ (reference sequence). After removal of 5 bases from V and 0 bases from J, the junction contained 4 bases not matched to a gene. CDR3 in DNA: TGTGCCAGCAGCCTGACAGGGGGTGTGAACACTGAAGCTTTCTTT. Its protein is CASSLTGGVNTEAFF.

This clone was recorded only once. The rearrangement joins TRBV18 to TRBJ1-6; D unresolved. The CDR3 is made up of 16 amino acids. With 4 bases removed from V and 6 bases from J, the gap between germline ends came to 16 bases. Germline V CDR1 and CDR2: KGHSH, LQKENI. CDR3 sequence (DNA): TGTGCCAGCTCACGGGAACGGGCCCGGGGTAATTCACCCCTCCACTTT. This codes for CASSRERARGNSPLHF.

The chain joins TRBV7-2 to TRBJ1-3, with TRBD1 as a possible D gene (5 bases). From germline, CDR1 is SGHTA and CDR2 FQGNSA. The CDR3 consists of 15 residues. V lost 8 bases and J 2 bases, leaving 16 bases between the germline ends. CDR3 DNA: TGTGCCAGCGGTCTAAAACCGGGGGCTGGAAACACCATATATTTT. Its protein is CASGLKPGAGNTIYF.

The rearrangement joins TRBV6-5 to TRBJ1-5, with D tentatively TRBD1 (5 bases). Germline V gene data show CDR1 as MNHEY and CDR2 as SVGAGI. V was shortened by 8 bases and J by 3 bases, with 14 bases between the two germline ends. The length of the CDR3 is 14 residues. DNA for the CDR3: TGTGCCAGCGGTAATAGGGGACCCAATCAGCCCCAGCATTTT. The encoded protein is CASGNRGPNQPQHF.

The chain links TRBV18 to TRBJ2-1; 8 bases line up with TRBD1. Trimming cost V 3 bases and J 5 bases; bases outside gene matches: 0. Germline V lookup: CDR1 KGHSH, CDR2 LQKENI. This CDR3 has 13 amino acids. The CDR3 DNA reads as TGTGCCAGCTCACCGACAGGGGACAATGAGCAGTTCTTC. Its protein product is CASSPTGDNEQFF.

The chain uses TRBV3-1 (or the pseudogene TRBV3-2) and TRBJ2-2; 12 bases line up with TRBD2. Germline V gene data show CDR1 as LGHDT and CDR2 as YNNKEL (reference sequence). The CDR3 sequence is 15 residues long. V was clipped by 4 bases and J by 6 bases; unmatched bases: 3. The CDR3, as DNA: TGTGCCAGCAGCCCTAGCGGGGGGGCGTCCGGGGAGCTGTTTTTT. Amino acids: CASSPSGGASGELFF.

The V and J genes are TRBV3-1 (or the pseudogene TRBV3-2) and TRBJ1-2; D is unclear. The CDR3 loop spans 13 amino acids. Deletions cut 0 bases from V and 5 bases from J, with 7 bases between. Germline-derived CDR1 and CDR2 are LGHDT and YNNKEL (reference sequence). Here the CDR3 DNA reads TGTGCCAGCAGCCAAGAGCCGGGATATGGCTACACCTTC. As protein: CASSQEPGYGYTF.

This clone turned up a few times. The CDR3 reads CASRYQTGTNEKLFF. The CDR3 nucleotides read TGTGCCAGCAGATACCAGACAGGGACTAATGAAAAACTGTTTTTT. The chain has TRBV5-8 and TRBJ1-4; TRBD1 matches at 7 bases. The J segment lost 2 bases and the V segment lost 5 bases, leaving 6 bases of the junction unmatched. CDR1 is SGHTS and CDR2 is YDEGEE in the germline V gene. This CDR3 is built from 15 residues.

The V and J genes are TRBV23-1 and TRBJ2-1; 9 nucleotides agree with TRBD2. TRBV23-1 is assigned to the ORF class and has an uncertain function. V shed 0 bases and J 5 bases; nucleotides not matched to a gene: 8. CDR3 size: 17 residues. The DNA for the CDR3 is TGCGCCAGCAGTCAATCGCTGGCGGGGGGGCCTCACAATGAGCAGTTCTTC. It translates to CASSQSLAGGPHNEQFF.

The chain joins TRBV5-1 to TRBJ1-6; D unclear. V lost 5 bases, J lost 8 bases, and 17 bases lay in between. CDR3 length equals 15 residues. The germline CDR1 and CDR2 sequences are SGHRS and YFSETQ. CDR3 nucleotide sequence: TGCGCCAGCAGACGGACCCTCGGCGGCGATTCACCCCTCCACTTT. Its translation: CASRRTLGGDSPLHF.